Described below is a single T cell receptor (beta chain) sequence and its context. Its antigen is currently unknown. The data belong to a study of cytomegalovirus exposure and HLA in healthy donors. This PCR relied on a set of 60 Vbeta primers and 13 Jbeta primers. Profiled with immunoSEQ multiplex PCR; TCRdb holds only in-frame clones, not every one. Recorded for this sample: around 140,000 clones. Whole-study findings and limits: An apparent linkage of common viral pathogens to several of the most significant clusters emerged in a later analysis.

The receptor was isolated from a woman between 40 and 55 years old in good health and CMV-seronegative. The source material was PBMCs.

The CDR3 sequence: CAISESSGGSGETQYF. Here the CDR3 DNA reads TGTGCCATCAGTGAATCCAGCGGGGGCTCTGGTGAGACCCAGTACTTC. This chain connects TRBV10-3 to TRBJ2-5; TRBD2 matches 8 bases. Germline CDR1 ENHRY, CDR2 SYGVKD. V lost 3 bases and J lost 5; bases outside the gene matches: 11. CDR3 length: 16 residues.